A selection of T cell receptor beta chains follows, all from one sample in a study of Graves' ophthalmopathy and Graves' hyperthyroidism. TCRdb re-called the multiplex PCR reads with MiXCR, one entry per CDR3 protein. Of some 1.1 million distinct CDR3 sequences listed, about 36% are singletons. The sample was peripheral blood or thyroid tissue (not recorded which). The origin of the receptors is an adult man with Graves' hyperthyroidism. Each CDR3 is given with its conserved first and last residue. The order of the fields is clone size, V gene, D gene, J gene, CDR3 DNA, CDR3 protein. A D gene is named only where the DNA matches it firmly. Size is stated for part of the rows, as once, few or many counts, or as a class when the clone is expanded.

abundance: -
v_gene: TRBV20-1
d_gene: -
j_gene: TRBJ1-1
CDR3nt: TGCAGTGCTAGGTACAGGGCTTTGGGTACTGAAGCTTTCTTT
CDR3aa: CSARYRALGTEAFF

abundance: -
v_gene: TRBV9
d_gene: -
j_gene: TRBJ1-4
CDR3nt: TGTGCCAGCAGCGTAGCCCCGACCTACACCTCGGGTGAAAAACTGTTTTTT
CDR3aa: CASSVAPTYTSGEKLFF

abundance: many
v_gene: TRBV19
d_gene: -
j_gene: TRBJ2-2
CDR3nt: TGTGCCAGTAATCTCGCGGGCGGGGAGCTGTTTTTT
CDR3aa: CASNLAGGELFF

abundance: -
v_gene: TRBV15
d_gene: -
j_gene: TRBJ1-2
CDR3nt: TGTGTCACCAGCAGAGGGGGATATAACTATGGCTACACCTTC
CDR3aa: CVTSRGGYNYGYTF

abundance: many
v_gene: TRBV7-9
d_gene: -
j_gene: TRBJ1-1
CDR3nt: TGTGCCAGCAGCTCAGGTCTTCCCGCTGAAGCTTTCTTT
CDR3aa: CASSSGLPAEAFF

abundance: -
v_gene: TRBV4-3
d_gene: TRBD1
j_gene: TRBJ2-7
CDR3nt: TGCGCCAGCAGCCAAGAAGCCCCGGGGACAGCCTACGAGCAGTACTTC
CDR3aa: CASSQEAPGTAYEQYF

abundance: many
v_gene: TRBV10-3
d_gene: TRBD1
j_gene: TRBJ2-2
CDR3nt: TGTGCCATCAGTGACCCGGGACAGGGACCCACCGGGGAGCTGTTTTTT
CDR3aa: CAISDPGQGPTGELFF

abundance: -
v_gene: TRBV19
d_gene: -
j_gene: TRBJ2-2
CDR3nt: TGTGCCAGCCCTCCGGGGTCGCTTTTCACCGGGGAGCTGTTTTTT
CDR3aa: CASPPGSLFTGELFF

abundance: -
v_gene: TRBV7-2
d_gene: -
j_gene: TRBJ1-2
CDR3nt: TGTGCCAGCAGCCCTGAAGTGGGCGCCGGGGGCTACACCTTC
CDR3aa: CASSPEVGAGGYTF

abundance: -
v_gene: TRBV2
d_gene: -
j_gene: TRBJ2-5
CDR3nt: TGTGCCAGCAGCACCGACCTGGGGGAGACCCAGTACTTC
CDR3aa: CASSTDLGETQYF

abundance: -
v_gene: TRBV2
d_gene: -
j_gene: TRBJ1-6
CDR3nt: TGTGCCAGCGTCGACGGGGGTTCACCCCTCCACTTT
CDR3aa: CASVDGGSPLHF

abundance: -
v_gene: TRBV7-2
d_gene: TRBD2
j_gene: TRBJ2-7
CDR3nt: TGTGCCAGCAGGATGGCGGGAGGAAGATCCTACGAGCAGTACTTC
CDR3aa: CASRMAGGRSYEQYF

abundance: many
v_gene: TRBV6-1
d_gene: TRBD1
j_gene: TRBJ2-5
CDR3nt: TGTGCCAGCAGTGCCTCCACAGGGGACGTGGAGACCCAGTACTTC
CDR3aa: CASSASTGDVETQYF

abundance: -
v_gene: TRBV7-8
d_gene: -
j_gene: TRBJ2-7
CDR3nt: TGTGCCAGCAGCCCAGCCTGCGAGCAGTACTTC
CDR3aa: CASSPACEQYF

abundance: once
v_gene: TRBV10-3
d_gene: -
j_gene: TRBJ2-6
CDR3nt: TGTGCCATCAGGGGAACAGGGGCCAACGTCCTGACTTTC
CDR3aa: CAIRGTGANVLTF

abundance: -
v_gene: TRBV3-1
d_gene: -
j_gene: TRBJ1-4
CDR3nt: TGTGCCAGCACCGGACATCCAACTAATGAAAAACTGTTTTTT
CDR3aa: CASTGHPTNEKLFF

abundance: -
v_gene: TRBV7-6
d_gene: TRBD1
j_gene: TRBJ1-5
CDR3nt: TGTGCCAGCAGCTTGGGACAGGCCCAGCATTTT
CDR3aa: CASSLGQAQHF

abundance: -
v_gene: TRBV12-3/TRBV12-4
d_gene: TRBD2
j_gene: TRBJ2-2
CDR3nt: TGTGCCAGCAGCAAAAGCGGGAGTCCCACCGGGGAGCTGTTTTTT
CDR3aa: CASSKSGSPTGELFF

abundance: -
v_gene: TRBV27
d_gene: TRBD1
j_gene: TRBJ1-1
CDR3nt: TGTGCCAGCAGTTCACTCCATCGGACAGGAAGCACTGAAGCTTTCTTT
CDR3aa: CASSSLHRTGSTEAFF

abundance: -
v_gene: TRBV5-6
d_gene: -
j_gene: TRBJ1-4
CDR3nt: -
CDR3aa: CASSGTGQLMKNCFF

abundance: many
v_gene: TRBV29-1
d_gene: -
j_gene: TRBJ2-7
CDR3nt: TGCAGCGGTCGAGGGGGTGGCGAGCAGTACTTC
CDR3aa: CSGRGGGEQYF

abundance: -
v_gene: TRBV25-1
d_gene: -
j_gene: TRBJ1-2
CDR3nt: TGTGCCAGCAGTGGAGGACTGGACTACAATGGCTACACCTTC
CDR3aa: CASSGGLDYNGYTF

abundance: -
v_gene: TRBV12-3/TRBV12-4
d_gene: TRBD1
j_gene: TRBJ2-7
CDR3nt: TGTGCCAGCAGCTCCGGACAGGGAGTTCCGGACGAGCAGTACTTC
CDR3aa: CASSSGQGVPDEQYF

abundance: many
v_gene: TRBV7-2
d_gene: -
j_gene: TRBJ2-7
CDR3nt: TGTGCCAGCAGCTTAGGGGGGCGTCGGATCTACGAGCAGTACTTC
CDR3aa: CASSLGGRRIYEQYF

abundance: -
v_gene: TRBV5-6
d_gene: TRBD1
j_gene: TRBJ2-7
CDR3nt: TGTGCCAGCAGCTTCACAACGACAGGGAGCTCCTACGAGCAGTACTTC
CDR3aa: CASSFTTTGSSYEQYF

abundance: once
v_gene: TRBV7-9
d_gene: -
j_gene: TRBJ2-5
CDR3nt: TGTGCCAGCAGCTTAGAACACGGCTCTGAGCCCCAGTACTTC
CDR3aa: CASSLEHGSEPQYF

abundance: -
v_gene: TRBV11-2
d_gene: -
j_gene: TRBJ2-2
CDR3nt: TGTGCCAGCAGCGGTGTGACGGGGATGATTCTACGGGAGCTGTTTTTT
CDR3aa: CASSGVTGMILRELFF

abundance: few
v_gene: TRBV19
d_gene: -
j_gene: TRBJ2-7
CDR3nt: TGTGCCAGTAGTATGATTGGAGGGGCCAGAGGGGAGCAGTACTTC
CDR3aa: CASSMIGGARGEQYF

abundance: -
v_gene: TRBV11-3
d_gene: -
j_gene: TRBJ2-7
CDR3nt: TGTGCCAGCAGCTTAGAATCGGGCGCTACCTACGAGCAGTACTTC
CDR3aa: CASSLESGATYEQYF

abundance: -
v_gene: TRBV7-9
d_gene: -
j_gene: TRBJ1-5
CDR3nt: TGTGCCAGCAGTCCTAGGACCCACAATCAGCCCCAGCATTTT
CDR3aa: CASSPRTHNQPQHF

abundance: -
v_gene: TRBV7-2
d_gene: TRBD1
j_gene: TRBJ1-5
CDR3nt: TGTGCCAGCAGCTTAGCCGGACAGGGCAGCTATCAGCCCCAGCATTTT
CDR3aa: CASSLAGQGSYQPQHF

abundance: once
v_gene: TRBV29-1
d_gene: -
j_gene: TRBJ1-4
CDR3nt: TGCAGCGTTCGGGTAGGAGTTGGAAAACTGTTTTTT
CDR3aa: CSVRVGVGKLFF

abundance: -
v_gene: TRBV20-1
d_gene: -
j_gene: TRBJ2-7
CDR3nt: TGCAGTGCTAGACCGACTAACGCCTACGAGCAGTACTTC
CDR3aa: CSARPTNAYEQYF

abundance: many
v_gene: TRBV5-1
d_gene: -
j_gene: TRBJ2-7
CDR3nt: TGCGCCAGCAGCTTCACGGGGACCGAGCAGTACTTC
CDR3aa: CASSFTGTEQYF

abundance: few
v_gene: TRBV12-3/TRBV12-4
d_gene: TRBD2
j_gene: TRBJ2-7
CDR3nt: TGTGCCAGCAGTTTTGAAAGGGGACTAAACTACGAGCAGTACTTC
CDR3aa: CASSFERGLNYEQYF

abundance: -
v_gene: TRBV12-3/TRBV12-4
d_gene: -
j_gene: TRBJ2-5
CDR3nt: TGTGCCAGCAGCCAGGTTCGTAAGGAGACCCAGTACTTC
CDR3aa: CASSQVRKETQYF

abundance: many
v_gene: TRBV13
d_gene: -
j_gene: TRBJ2-7
CDR3nt: TGTGCCAGCAGCTTGGGGACACTCATCGAGCAGTACTTC
CDR3aa: CASSLGTLIEQYF

abundance: -
v_gene: TRBV7-3
d_gene: -
j_gene: TRBJ2-3
CDR3nt: TGTGCCAGCACCCCCCGAGGGGGGGGCCCAGATACGCAGTATTTT
CDR3aa: CASTPRGGGPDTQYF

abundance: -
v_gene: TRBV20-1
d_gene: -
j_gene: TRBJ1-5
CDR3nt: TGCAGTGCAGGGTCTCAGCCCCAGCATTTT
CDR3aa: CSAGSQPQHF

abundance: many
v_gene: TRBV11-2
d_gene: TRBD2
j_gene: TRBJ2-7
CDR3nt: TGTGCCAGCAGCTTAGTTCGGGGGGGCGACGAGCAGTACTTC
CDR3aa: CASSLVRGGDEQYF

abundance: -
v_gene: TRBV10-3
d_gene: -
j_gene: TRBJ1-5
CDR3nt: TGTGCCAGCAGTTACTTGCCACATCAGCCCCAGCATTTT
CDR3aa: CASSYLPHQPQHF

abundance: -
v_gene: TRBV29-1
d_gene: TRBD2
j_gene: TRBJ2-5
CDR3nt: TGCAGCGTTGATCTAGCGGGGGGGGAGACCCAGTACTTC
CDR3aa: CSVDLAGGETQYF

abundance: -
v_gene: TRBV29-1
d_gene: TRBD1
j_gene: TRBJ2-2
CDR3nt: TGCAGCCGGGGGACAGGGAACACCGGGGAGCTGTTTTTT
CDR3aa: CSRGTGNTGELFF

abundance: -
v_gene: TRBV4-1
d_gene: -
j_gene: TRBJ2-5
CDR3nt: TGCGCCAGCAGCCAAGAATACGGTACTGGGGGGACCCAGTACTTC
CDR3aa: CASSQEYGTGGTQYF

abundance: few
v_gene: TRBV4-3
d_gene: -
j_gene: TRBJ2-7
CDR3nt: TGCGCCAGCAGCCAAGACCGGGACACCTCCTACGAGCAGTACTTC
CDR3aa: CASSQDRDTSYEQYF

abundance: -
v_gene: TRBV20-1
d_gene: -
j_gene: TRBJ1-2
CDR3nt: TGCAGTGCTAGAAAGGTCCCCACCCTCTATGGCTACACCTTC
CDR3aa: CSARKVPTLYGYTF

abundance: -
v_gene: TRBV2
d_gene: TRBD1
j_gene: TRBJ2-5
CDR3nt: TGTGCCAGCAGTGAAGCGCTTCGAGACAGGGGTTTCGAGACCCAGTACTTC
CDR3aa: CASSEALRDRGFETQYF

abundance: many
v_gene: TRBV20-1
d_gene: -
j_gene: TRBJ1-2
CDR3nt: TGCAGTGCCAAATCCGAGGTCCCCTTCGGGTATGGCTACACCTTC
CDR3aa: CSAKSEVPFGYGYTF

abundance: once
v_gene: TRBV7-2
d_gene: -
j_gene: TRBJ2-5
CDR3nt: TGTGCCAGCAGCTTAGGAGGCGGGGTGCGGGAGACCCAGTACTTC
CDR3aa: CASSLGGGVRETQYF

abundance: -
v_gene: TRBV7-9
d_gene: -
j_gene: TRBJ2-2
CDR3nt: TGTGCCAGCGGAGTATTAACCACCGGGGAGCTGTTTTTT
CDR3aa: CASGVLTTGELFF

abundance: -
v_gene: TRBV5-6
d_gene: TRBD1
j_gene: TRBJ1-2
CDR3nt: TGTGCCAGCAGCCCCCGGCAGGGGGTGAGCTATGGCTACACCTTC
CDR3aa: CASSPRQGVSYGYTF

abundance: -
v_gene: TRBV7-9
d_gene: -
j_gene: TRBJ1-1
CDR3nt: TGTGCCAGCAGCTTAGGTTCATTTGTGGGCTACCTGAACACTGAAGCTTTCTTT
CDR3aa: CASSLGSFVGYLNTEAFF

abundance: -
v_gene: TRBV15
d_gene: TRBD1
j_gene: TRBJ1-1
CDR3nt: TGTGCCACCAGCCCCCGGGACAGGGGGAAGTCTGAAGCTTTCTTT
CDR3aa: CATSPRDRGKSEAFF

abundance: few
v_gene: TRBV4-1
d_gene: -
j_gene: TRBJ2-2
CDR3nt: TGCGCCAGCAGCCAAGGCGAGCTGACCGGGGAGCTGTTTTTT
CDR3aa: CASSQGELTGELFF

abundance: many
v_gene: TRBV12-3/TRBV12-4
d_gene: TRBD1
j_gene: TRBJ2-7
CDR3nt: TGTGCCAGCAGTCGACAGGGGGTCGAGCAGTACTTC
CDR3aa: CASSRQGVEQYF

abundance: many
v_gene: TRBV9
d_gene: -
j_gene: TRBJ1-3
CDR3nt: TGTGCCAGCAGCGTAACGGAACGCTCTGGAAACACCATATATTTT
CDR3aa: CASSVTERSGNTIYF

abundance: few
v_gene: TRBV7-9
d_gene: -
j_gene: TRBJ1-1
CDR3nt: TGTGCCAGCAGAAAACAGGGTCCGGTGAGCACTGAAGCTTTCTTT
CDR3aa: CASRKQGPVSTEAFF